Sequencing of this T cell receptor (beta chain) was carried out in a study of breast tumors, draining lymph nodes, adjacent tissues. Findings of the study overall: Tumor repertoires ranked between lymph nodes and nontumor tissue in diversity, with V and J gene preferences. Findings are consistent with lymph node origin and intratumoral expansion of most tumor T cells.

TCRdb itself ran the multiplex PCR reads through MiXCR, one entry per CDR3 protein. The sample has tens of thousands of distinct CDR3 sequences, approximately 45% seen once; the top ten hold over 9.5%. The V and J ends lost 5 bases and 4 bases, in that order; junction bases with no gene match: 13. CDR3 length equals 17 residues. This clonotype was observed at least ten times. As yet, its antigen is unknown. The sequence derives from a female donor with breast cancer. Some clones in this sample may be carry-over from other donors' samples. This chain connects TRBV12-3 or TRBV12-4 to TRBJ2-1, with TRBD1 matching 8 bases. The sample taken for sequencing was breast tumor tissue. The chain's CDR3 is CASSLTMTGAQYNEQFF. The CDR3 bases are TGTGCCAGCAGTCTAACCATGACAGGGGCGCAATACAATGAGCAGTTCTTC.